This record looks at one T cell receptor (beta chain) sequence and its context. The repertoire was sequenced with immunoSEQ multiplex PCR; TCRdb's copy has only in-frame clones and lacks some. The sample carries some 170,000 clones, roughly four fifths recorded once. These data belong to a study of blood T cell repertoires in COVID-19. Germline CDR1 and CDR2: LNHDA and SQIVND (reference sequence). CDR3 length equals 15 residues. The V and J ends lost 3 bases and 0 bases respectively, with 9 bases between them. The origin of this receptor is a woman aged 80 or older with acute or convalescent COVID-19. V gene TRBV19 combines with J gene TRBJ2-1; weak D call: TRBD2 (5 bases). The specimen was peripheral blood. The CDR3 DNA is TGTGCCAGTAGTATGAGCGGAGGCTCCTACAATGAGCAGTTCTTC. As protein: CASSMSGGSYNEQFF.